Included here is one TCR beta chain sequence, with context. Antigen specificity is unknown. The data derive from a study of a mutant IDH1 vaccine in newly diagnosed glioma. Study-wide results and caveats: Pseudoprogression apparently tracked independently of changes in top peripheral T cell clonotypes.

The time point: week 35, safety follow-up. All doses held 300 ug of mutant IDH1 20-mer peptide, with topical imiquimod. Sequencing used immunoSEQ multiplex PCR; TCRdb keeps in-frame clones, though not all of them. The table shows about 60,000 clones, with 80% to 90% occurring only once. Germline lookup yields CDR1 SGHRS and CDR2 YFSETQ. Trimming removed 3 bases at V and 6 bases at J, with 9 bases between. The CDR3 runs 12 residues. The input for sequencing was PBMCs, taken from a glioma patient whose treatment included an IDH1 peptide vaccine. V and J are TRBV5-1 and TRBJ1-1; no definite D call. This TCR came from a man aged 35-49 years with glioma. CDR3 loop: CASSWGGPEAFF. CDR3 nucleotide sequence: TGCGCCAGCAGCTGGGGAGGACCTGAAGCTTTCTTT. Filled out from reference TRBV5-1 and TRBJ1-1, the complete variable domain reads KAGVTQTPRYLIKTRGQQVTLSCSPISGHRSVSWYQQTPGQGLQFLFEYFSETQRNKGNFPGRFSGRQFSNSRSEMNVSTLELGDSALYLCASSWGGPEAFFGQGTRLTVV.